The sequence of this T cell receptor beta chain was determined in a study of T-cell reconstitution after alpha-beta-depleted transplantation in children. This clonotype was counted at least ten times. The library targeted TCRbeta and was prepared with unique molecular identifiers. TCRdb reanalysed the PCR reads using MiXCR and keeps one entry per CDR3 protein. This table holds about a million distinct CDR3 sequences, about 31% found once. V lost 5 bases and J 6 bases, leaving 8 bases between the germline ends. The CDR3 is 11 amino acids. This clonotype originated in a boy less than two years old who had a stem cell transplant for SCID, so the T cells may come from the graft donor. The specimen was PBMCs, mostly from graft donor cells, collected 360 days after TCRalphabeta/CD19-depleted stem cell transplant. The gene calls are TRBV12-3 or TRBV12-4 and TRBJ2-7, with a possible D match to TRBD2 (6 bases). The CDR3 is CASSPGGEQYF. The CDR3 nucleotides are TGTGCCAGCAGTCCCGGGGGCGAGCAGTACTTC.